This is a list of T cell receptor beta chains from one sample in a study of control samples from healthy donors and cancer patients. The assay was immunoSEQ multiplex PCR, and TCRdb's table has in-frame clones only and misses some. The table includes fewer than 6,000 clones, 84% detected once. Source material: formalin-fixed, paraffin-embedded tissue. The receptor set was obtained from a female donor with lung cancer. The conserved cysteine and the conserved F or W are not part of the CDR3 here.

J	V	CDR3
TRBJ2-1	TRBV9	ASSQTHGTHSYNEQF
TRBJ2-3	TRBV19	ASSTLRGRLSDTQY
TRBJ2-2	TRBV19	ATADTNTGELF
TRBJ2-7	TRBV10-3	AISEGGLPYEQY
TRBJ1-5	TRBV6-2/TRBV6-3	ASSKTGGWNQPQH
TRBJ2-7	TRBV28	ATQGRPYEGQY
TRBJ2-7	TRBV28	ASRIGDVDYEQY
TRBJ2-3	TRBV10-3	AISDRGLASDTQY
TRBJ2-5	TRBV28	ASSTGGQETQY
TRBJ2-2	TRBV7-2	ASSLGLGTGELF
TRBJ1-2	TRBV7-3	ASSARGGRGYT
TRBJ1-3	TRBV12-3/TRBV12-4	ASSTGGNTIY
TRBJ2-1	TRBV29-1	SAAPYGNEQF
TRBJ2-7	TRBV6-4	ATRMTANSYEQY
TRBJ1-1	TRBV3-1/TRBV3-2	ASRYSRNTEAF
TRBJ1-1	TRBV5-1	ASSALQDRATEAF
TRBJ2-1	TRBV11-2	ASSPLRPGWQF
TRBJ2-5	TRBV11-2	ASTRGQGETQY
TRBJ1-5	TRBV7-7	ASSLVVLEPQH
TRBJ1-5	TRBV2	ASRSRGQGEQPQH
TRBJ1-1	TRBV24-1	ATSETGTGRAF
TRBJ2-1	TRBV27	ASRGGVGKSSYNEQF
TRBJ1-1	TRBV9	ASSVGADIMNTEAF
TRBJ2-3	TRBV7-3	ASASGFADTQY
TRBJ1-4	TRBV28	ASSLFEGMGTNEKLF
TRBJ1-1	TRBV2	ASVWQGNTEAF
TRBJ2-5	TRBV24-1	ATSESRDRGPETQY
TRBJ2-3	TRBV25-1	ASSAQGAITDTQY
TRBJ1-2	TRBV5-1	ASSPQTGTGGYT
TRBJ2-3	TRBV12-3/TRBV12-4	ANQRSGTDTQY
TRBJ2-4	TRBV11-2	ASSRGLAEIAKNIQY